This TCR beta chain was identified during a study of prognosis after radiotherapy for stage I lung cancer. Study-level information: Medical inoperability was considered to apply to all enrolled non-small cell lung cancer patients.

By two-round multiplex PCR, the TCR beta CDR3 was amplified from genomic DNA. Round-one PCR had primers specific to each TRBV and TRBJ gene. TCRdb passed the multiplex PCR reads through MiXCR, listing each CDR3 protein once. The table lists fewer than 15,000 distinct CDR3 sequences, around 45% of them singletons, with 28% in the top ten. At both of two time points, 4.5 to 6.5 milliliters of peripheral blood were drawn. Trimming took 7 bases from V and 7 from J, leaving 13 bases between them. This CDR3 comprises 12 residues. Germline CDR1 MNHNS, CDR2 SASEGT. This TCR was sampled from a donor aged 50 or older with non-small cell lung cancer. The genes are TRBV6-1 and TRBJ1-1; D might be TRBD1 (5 bases). The material was PBMCs, obtained before or after stereotactic body radiation therapy (not recorded which). CDR3 nucleotides: TGTGCCAGCACCGGGGGAGCAGGTGAAGCTTTCTTT. Encoded protein: CASTGGAGEAFF.